This passage covers 9 T cell receptor beta chains from one sample sequenced in a study of T cells in Graves' hyperthyroidism and ophthalmopathy. RNA transcripts yielded amplified TCR beta CDR3 regions. HTBI primers were employed in a first-round RT-PCR of the TCR CDR3. Using its own MiXCR run on the multiplex PCR reads, TCRdb lists one record per CDR3 protein. The table records around 400,000 distinct CDR3 sequences, approximately 13% of them present only once. The sequencing input was blood. These receptors originate from a woman under 30 with Graves' hyperthyroidism.

V gene TRBV3-1 combines with J gene TRBJ2-1, with D possibly being TRBD1 (6 bases). V lost 3 bases and J lost 7, with 10 bases in between. The CDR3 is 13 residues long. Germline V CDR1 and CDR2: LGHDT, YNNKEL (reference sequence). CDR3 protein: CASSQGAYNEQFF. CDR3 coding DNA: TGTGCCAGCAGCCAGGGGGCTTATAATGAGCAGTTCTTC.

The V gene is TRBV6-6, the J gene TRBJ2-6; possible D gene TRBD2, 5 bases. Trimming cost V 0 bases and J 1 base, with 7 bases left between them. This CDR3 has 16 residues. The germline gives CDR1 MNHNY, CDR2 SVGAGI (reference sequence). The CDR3 DNA follows: TGTGCCAGCAGTTACTCATCGGGGTCTGGGGCCAACGTCCTGACTTTC. This gives the protein CASSYSSGSGANVLTF.

This clonotype appeared many times. The chain has TRBV3-1 and TRBJ2-4; tentative D call: TRBD1 (6 bases). Trimming shortened V by 3 bases and J by 6 bases, and 15 bases separated the two germline ends. The germline V gene encodes CDR1 LGHDT and CDR2 YNNKEL (reference sequence). CDR3 length: 15 amino acids. This CDR3 is CASSHISDSLNIQYF. CDR3 DNA sequence: TGTGCCAGCAGCCATATATCGGACAGCCTAAACATTCAGTACTTC.

There are many counts of this clonotype. The chain employs TRBV28 and TRBJ1-5, with D possibly matching TRBD1 (5 bases). From germline, CDR1 is MDHEN and CDR2 SYDVKM. The CDR3 is 13 amino acids. The V end was cut by 4 bases, the J end by 3 bases, with 7 bases between. As DNA, the CDR3 is TGTGCCAGCAGTTGGGGGAACAATCAGCCCCAGCATTTT. Translated, it gives CASSWGNNQPQHF.

As concerns this clonotype: This may be a read error: a much more frequent sequence differs by one nucleotide. This is likely a read error, given that the CDR3 carries no conserved phenylalanine or tryptophan at its end. The V gene is TRBV12-3 or TRBV12-4, the J gene TRBJ1-1, with a tentative D call TRBD1 (6 bases). CDR3 length: 12 amino acids. The ends were cut back, 6 bases at V and 7 bases at J, with 12 bases in the middle. In DNA form, the CDR3 reads TGTGCCAGCAGCCGAGACAGGAGTGAAGCTTTCCTT. Protein sequence: CASSRDRSEAFL.

This clonotype was observed a few times. The genes are TRBV9 and TRBJ2-1; D is ambiguous. The V end was cut by 8 bases, the J end by 0 bases, with 15 bases between. There are 15 residues in the CDR3. Looked up from germline, CDR1 is SGDLS and CDR2 is YYNGEE. The CDR3, as DNA: TGTGCCAGTGGCGGCAGATCGAGCTCCTACAATGAGCAGTTCTTC. Its protein product is CASGGRSSSYNEQFF.

This clonotype was seen at least ten times. CDR3 region: CASSAPGGQETQYF. CDR3 nucleotides: TGTGCCAGCAGTGCCCCGGGCGGTCAAGAGACCCAGTACTTC. The gene calls are TRBV28 and TRBJ2-5; D is undetermined. Trimming left V 5 bases short and J 2 bases short, with 12 bases between. The CDR3 runs to 14 residues. Germline V gene lookup returns CDR1 MDHEN and CDR2 SYDVKM. Filled out from reference TRBV28 and TRBJ2-5, the complete variable domain reads DVKVTQSSRYLVKRTGEKVFLECVQDMDHENMFWYRQDPGLGLRLIYFSYDVKMKEKGDIPEGYSVSREKKERFSLILESASTNQTSMYLCASSAPGGQETQYFGPGTRLLVL.

The chain has TRBV7-3 and TRBJ1-1; TRBD1 agrees at 9 bases. V was clipped by 5 bases and J by 8 bases; unmatched bases: 12. CDR1 is SGHTA and CDR2 is FQGTGA in the germline V gene. The CDR3 totals 15 residues. The CDR3, as DNA: TGTGCCAGCAGCCCCACGGGGGCGGGACAGGGAGAAGCTTTCTTT. It specifies CASSPTGAGQGEAFF.

A remark on this clonotype: This could be a read error, since a much larger clone is one nucleotide away. The chain has TRBV29-1 and TRBJ2-1; TRBD2 matches at 10 bases. CDR3 length equals 15 residues. Per the germline V gene, CDR1 is SQVTM and CDR2 is ANQGSEA. The CDR3 reads CSVEGTSGKYNEQLF. DNA for the CDR3: TGCAGCGTTGAAGGGACTAGCGGAAAGTACAATGAGCAGCTCTTC.